This T cell receptor beta chain was documented in a study of control samples from healthy donors and cancer patients. Trimming took 3 bases from V and 4 from J, leaving 22 bases between them. The CDR3 sequence is 17 residues long. Germline-derived CDR1 and CDR2 are GTSNPN and SVGIG (reference sequence). Using immunoSEQ multiplex PCR, the repertoire was profiled, and TCRdb retains in-frame clones only, with some absent. The sample consists of 100,000 to 120,000 clones, approximately 82% of them appearing once. The specimen was blood. The source is a man younger than 35 in good health. J is TRBJ2-1 and V is TRBV30, with D possibly matching TRBD1 (6 bases). The CDR3 region has the DNA TGTGCCTGGAGGCTACTTAGCGCTGGGGGACAATACAATGAGCAGTTCTTC. This translates into CAWRLLSAGGQYNEQFF.